This T cell receptor (beta chain) was captured in a study of shared clonotypes between healthy human individuals. At the level of the study: Per donor, CD8 memory used one plate, CD8 naive used two, CD4 memory used three and CD4 naive used three.

Splitting the CD4+ cells yielded a CD45RA+ naive subset and a CD45RA-negative memory subset. The J segment lost 10 bases and the V segment lost 6 bases, leaving 8 bases of the junction unmatched. Germline CDR1 SGHVS, CDR2 FQNEAQ. The CDR3 runs 13 residues. Genomic DNA (from each subset) was split evenly across several immunoSEQ plates. Produced via immunoSEQ multiplex PCR; TCRdb's table is partial and in-frame only. The table shows about 1.5 million clones, with approximately 97% occurring only once. V usage is TRBV7-8 and J usage is TRBJ1-4; 7 nucleotides line up with TRBD1. The source of this sequence is a man aged 25-45 years in good health. The sample comprised naive CD4+ T cells sorted from blood. Subset denoted: CD45RA+ positively selected. The CDR3 DNA follows: TGTGCCAGCAGTTCCGGGACAGCCTTAAAACTGTTTTTT. This gives the protein CASSSGTALKLFF. Supplemented by reference TRBV7-8 and TRBJ1-4, the full variable domain reads GAGVSQSPRYKVAKRGQDVALRCDPISGHVSLFWYQQALGQGPEFLTYFQNEAQLDKSGLPSDRFFAERPEGSVSTLKIQRTQQEDSAVYLCASSSGTALKLFFGSGTQLSVL.